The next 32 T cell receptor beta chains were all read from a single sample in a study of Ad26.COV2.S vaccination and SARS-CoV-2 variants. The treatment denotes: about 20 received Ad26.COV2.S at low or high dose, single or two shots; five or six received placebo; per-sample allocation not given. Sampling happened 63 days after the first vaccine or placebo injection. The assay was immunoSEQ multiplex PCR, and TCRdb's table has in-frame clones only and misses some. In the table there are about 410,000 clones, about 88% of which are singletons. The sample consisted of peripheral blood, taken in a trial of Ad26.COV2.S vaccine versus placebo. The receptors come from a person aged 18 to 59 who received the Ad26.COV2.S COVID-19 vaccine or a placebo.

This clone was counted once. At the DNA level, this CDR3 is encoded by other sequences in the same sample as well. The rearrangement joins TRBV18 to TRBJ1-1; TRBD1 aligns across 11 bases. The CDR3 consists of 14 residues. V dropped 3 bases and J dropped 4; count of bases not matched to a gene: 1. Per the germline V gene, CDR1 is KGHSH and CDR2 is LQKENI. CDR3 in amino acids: CASSPGTGGTEAFF. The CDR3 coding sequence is TGTGCCAGCTCACCGGGGACAGGGGGCACTGAAGCTTTCTTT.

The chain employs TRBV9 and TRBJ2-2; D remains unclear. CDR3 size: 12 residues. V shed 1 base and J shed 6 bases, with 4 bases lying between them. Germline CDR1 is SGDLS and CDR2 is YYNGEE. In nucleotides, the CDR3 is TGTGCCAGCAGCGTAAATGCCGGGGAGCTGTTTTTT. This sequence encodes CASSVNAGELFF.

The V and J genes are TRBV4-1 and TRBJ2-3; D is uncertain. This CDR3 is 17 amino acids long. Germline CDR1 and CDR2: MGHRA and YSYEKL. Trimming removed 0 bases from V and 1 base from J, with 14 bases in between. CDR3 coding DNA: TGCGCCAGCAGCCAAGATAGAGGTAGCTGGGGCACAGATACGCAGTATTTT. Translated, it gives CASSQDRGSWGTDTQYF.

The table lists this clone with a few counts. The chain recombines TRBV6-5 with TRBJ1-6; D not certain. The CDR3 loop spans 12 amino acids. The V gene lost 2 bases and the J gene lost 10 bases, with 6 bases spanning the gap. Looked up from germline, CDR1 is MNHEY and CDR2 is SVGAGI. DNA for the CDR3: TGTGCCAGCAGTTACAAAGGATCACCCCTCCACTTT. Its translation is CASSYKGSPLHF.

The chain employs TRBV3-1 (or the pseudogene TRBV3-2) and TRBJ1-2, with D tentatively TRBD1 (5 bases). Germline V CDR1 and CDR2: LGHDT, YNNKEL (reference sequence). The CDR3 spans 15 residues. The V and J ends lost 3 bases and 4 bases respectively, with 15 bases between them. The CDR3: CASSQGGGESYGYTF. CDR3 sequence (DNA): TGTGCCAGCAGCCAGGGGGGAGGGGAATCCTATGGCTACACCTTC.

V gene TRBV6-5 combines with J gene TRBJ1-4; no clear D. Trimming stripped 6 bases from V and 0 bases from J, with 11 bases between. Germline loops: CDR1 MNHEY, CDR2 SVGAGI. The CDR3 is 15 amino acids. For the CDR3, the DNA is TGTGCCAGCAGACTCGACTCAGCAACTAATGAAAAACTGTTTTTT. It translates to CASRLDSATNEKLFF.

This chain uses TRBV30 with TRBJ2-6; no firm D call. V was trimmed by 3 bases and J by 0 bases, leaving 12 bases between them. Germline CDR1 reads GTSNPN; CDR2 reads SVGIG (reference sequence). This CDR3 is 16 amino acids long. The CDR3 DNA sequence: TGTGCCTGGAGCGGTACCCGGAGCTCTGGGGCCAACGTCCTGACTTTC. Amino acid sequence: CAWSGTRSSGANVLTF.

CDR3 residues: CASSSNDRGGTDTQYF. The CDR3 DNA sequence: TGTGCCAGCAGCTCGAATGACAGGGGGGGGACAGATACGCAGTATTTT. The genes are TRBV5-8 and TRBJ2-3, with 9 bases matching TRBD1. This CDR3 contains 16 residues. Germline values: CDR1 SGHTS, CDR2 YDEGEE. V gave up 3 bases and J gave up 3 bases; unmatched junction bases: 8.

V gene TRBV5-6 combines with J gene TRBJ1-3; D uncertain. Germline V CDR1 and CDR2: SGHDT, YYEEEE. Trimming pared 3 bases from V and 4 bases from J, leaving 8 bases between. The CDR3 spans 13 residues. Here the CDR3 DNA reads TGTGCCAGCAGCTCGTATCAGGGAAACACCATATATTTT. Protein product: CASSSYQGNTIYF.

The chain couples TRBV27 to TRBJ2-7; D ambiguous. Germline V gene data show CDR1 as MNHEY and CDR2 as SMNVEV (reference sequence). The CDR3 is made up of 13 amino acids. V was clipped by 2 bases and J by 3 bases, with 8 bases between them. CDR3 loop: CASSLDGYYEQYF. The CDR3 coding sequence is TGTGCCAGCAGTTTAGACGGCTACTACGAGCAGTACTTC.

CDR3: CASSQGTVDTQYF. The CDR3 DNA sequence: TGCGCCAGCAGCCAAGGAACAGTAGATACGCAGTATTTT. The rearrangement links TRBV4-3 to TRBJ2-3; D is undetermined. V was shortened by 1 base and J by 5 bases, with 7 bases between the two germline ends. The CDR3 loop spans 13 amino acids. Looked up from germline, CDR1 is LGHNA and CDR2 is YSLEER.

CDR3 amino acids: CASSPAAHYEQYF. CDR3 sequence (DNA): TGTGCCAGCAGCCCCGCGGCACACTACGAGCAGTACTTC. This sequence joins TRBV14 and TRBJ2-7; D remains ambiguous. V was trimmed by 4 bases and J by 3 bases, leaving 10 bases between them. The CDR3 runs 13 residues. Germline CDR1 is SGHDN and CDR2 is FVKESK. Full variable domain (rest looked up from reference TRBV14 and TRBJ2-7): EAGVTQFPSHSVIEKGQTVTLRCDPISGHDNLYWYRRVMGKEIKFLLHFVKESKQDESGMPNNRFLAERTGGTYSTLKVQPAELEDSGVYFCASSPAAHYEQYFGPGTRLTVT.

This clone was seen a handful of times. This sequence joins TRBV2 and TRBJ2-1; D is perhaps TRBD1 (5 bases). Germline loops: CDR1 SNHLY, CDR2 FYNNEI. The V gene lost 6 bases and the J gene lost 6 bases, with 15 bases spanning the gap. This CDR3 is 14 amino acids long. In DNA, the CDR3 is TGTGCCAGCAGGGGCGCAGGGTTTCTCAATGAGCAGTTCTTC. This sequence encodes CASRGAGFLNEQFF.

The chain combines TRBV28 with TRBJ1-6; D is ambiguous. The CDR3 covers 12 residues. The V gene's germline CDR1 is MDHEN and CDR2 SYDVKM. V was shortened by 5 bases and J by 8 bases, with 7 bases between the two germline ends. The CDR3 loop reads CASSTPDSPLHF. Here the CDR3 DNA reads TGTGCCAGCAGTACCCCTGATTCACCCCTCCACTTT.

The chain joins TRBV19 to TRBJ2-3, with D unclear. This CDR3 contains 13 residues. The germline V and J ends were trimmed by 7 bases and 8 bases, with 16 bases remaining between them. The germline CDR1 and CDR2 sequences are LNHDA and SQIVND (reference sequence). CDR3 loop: CASIADAFGTQYF. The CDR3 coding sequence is TGTGCCAGTATTGCGGATGCCTTTGGTACGCAGTATTTT. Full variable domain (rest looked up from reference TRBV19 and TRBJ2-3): DGGITQSPKYLFRKEGQNVTLSCEQNLNHDAMYWYRQDPGQGLRLIYYSQIVNDFQKGDIAEGYSVSREKKESFPLTVTSAQKNPTAFYLCASIADAFGTQYFGPGTRLTVL.

In DNA form, the CDR3 reads TGTGCCAGTAGTATCGGCTCCCTGAACACTGAAGCTTTCTTT. Translated: CASSIGSLNTEAFF. The chain is built from TRBV19 and TRBJ1-1; D is ambiguous. The CDR3 extends over 14 amino acids. V gave up 3 bases and J gave up 0 bases, with 8 bases separating them. The germline CDR1 and CDR2 sequences are LNHDA and SQIVND (reference sequence).

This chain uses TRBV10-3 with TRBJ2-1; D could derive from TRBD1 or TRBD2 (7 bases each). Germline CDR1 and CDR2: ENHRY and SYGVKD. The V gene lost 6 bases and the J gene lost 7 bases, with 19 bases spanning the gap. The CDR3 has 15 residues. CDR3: CAIRDADREGNEQFF. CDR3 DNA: TGTGCCATCAGAGACGCCGACAGGGAGGGGAATGAGCAGTTCTTC.

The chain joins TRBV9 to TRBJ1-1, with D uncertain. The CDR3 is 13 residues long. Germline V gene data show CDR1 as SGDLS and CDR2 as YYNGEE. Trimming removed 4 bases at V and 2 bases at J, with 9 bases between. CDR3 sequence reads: CASSSPANTEAFF. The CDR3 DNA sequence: TGTGCCAGCAGCTCCCCCGCAAACACTGAAGCTTTCTTT.

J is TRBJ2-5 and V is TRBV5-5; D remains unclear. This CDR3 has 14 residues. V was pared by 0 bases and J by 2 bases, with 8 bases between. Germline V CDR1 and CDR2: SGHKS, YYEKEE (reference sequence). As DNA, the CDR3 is TGTGCCAGCAGCTTGGTAATTGGTCAAGAGACCCAGTACTTC. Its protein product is CASSLVIGQETQYF.

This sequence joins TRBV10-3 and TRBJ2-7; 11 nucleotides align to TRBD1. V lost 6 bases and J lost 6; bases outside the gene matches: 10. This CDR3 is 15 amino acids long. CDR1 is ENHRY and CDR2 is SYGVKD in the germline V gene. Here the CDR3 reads CAIRMGTGGNSEQYF. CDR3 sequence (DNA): TGTGCCATCAGAATGGGGACAGGGGGAAATAGCGAGCAGTACTTC.

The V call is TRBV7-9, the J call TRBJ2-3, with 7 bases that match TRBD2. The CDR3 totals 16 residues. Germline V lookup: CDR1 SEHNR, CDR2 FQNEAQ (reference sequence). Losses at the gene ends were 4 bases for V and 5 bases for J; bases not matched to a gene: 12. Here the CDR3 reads CASSSRSGAIEDTQYF. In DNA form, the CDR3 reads TGTGCCAGCAGCTCACGAAGCGGGGCCATCGAAGATACGCAGTATTTT.

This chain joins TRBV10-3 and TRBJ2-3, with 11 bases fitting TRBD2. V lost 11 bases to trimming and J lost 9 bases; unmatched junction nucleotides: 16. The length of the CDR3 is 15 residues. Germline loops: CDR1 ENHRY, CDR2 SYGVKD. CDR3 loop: CASKTPSGGLGTQYF. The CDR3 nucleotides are TGTGCCTCTAAAACCCCTAGCGGGGGGCTGGGGACGCAGTATTTT.

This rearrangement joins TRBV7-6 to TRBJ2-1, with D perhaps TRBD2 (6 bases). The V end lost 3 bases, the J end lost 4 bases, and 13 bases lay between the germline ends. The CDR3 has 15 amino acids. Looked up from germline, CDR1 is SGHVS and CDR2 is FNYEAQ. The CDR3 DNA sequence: TGTGCCAGCAGCTTCGGTCCGGGGGAATACAATGAGCAGTTCTTC. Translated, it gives CASSFGPGEYNEQFF.

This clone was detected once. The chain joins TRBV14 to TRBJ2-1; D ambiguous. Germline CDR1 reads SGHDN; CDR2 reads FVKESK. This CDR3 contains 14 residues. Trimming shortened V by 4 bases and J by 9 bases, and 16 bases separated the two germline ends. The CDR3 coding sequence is TGTGCCAGCAGCCCAAGTAGGCGGTGGGGTGAGCAGTTCTTC. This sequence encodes CASSPSRRWGEQFF.

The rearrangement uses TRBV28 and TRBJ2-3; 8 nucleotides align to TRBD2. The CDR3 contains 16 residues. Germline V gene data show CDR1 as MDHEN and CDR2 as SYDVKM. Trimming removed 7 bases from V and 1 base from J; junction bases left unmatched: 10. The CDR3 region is CASTTQAGRGTDTQYF. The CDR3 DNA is TGTGCCAGCACTACCCAAGCCGGGAGGGGCACAGATACGCAGTATTTT.

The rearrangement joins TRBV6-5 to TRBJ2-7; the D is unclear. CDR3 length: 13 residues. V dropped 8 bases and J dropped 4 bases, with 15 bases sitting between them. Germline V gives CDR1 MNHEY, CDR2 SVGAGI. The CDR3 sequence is CASAYLEYYEQYF. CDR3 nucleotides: TGTGCCAGCGCTTACTTAGAATATTACGAGCAGTACTTC.

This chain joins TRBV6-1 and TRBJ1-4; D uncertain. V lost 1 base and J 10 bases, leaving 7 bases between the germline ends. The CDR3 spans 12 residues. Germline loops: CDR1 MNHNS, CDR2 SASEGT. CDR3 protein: CASSEVRLKLFF. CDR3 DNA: TGTGCCAGCAGTGAAGTCAGATTAAAACTGTTTTTT.

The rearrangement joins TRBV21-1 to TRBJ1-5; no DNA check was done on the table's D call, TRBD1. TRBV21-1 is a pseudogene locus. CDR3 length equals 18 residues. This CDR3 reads CASSSRDRGPYSNQPQHF. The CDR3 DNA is TGTGCCAGCAGCAGCCGGGACAGGGGCCCATATAGCAATCAGCCCCAGCATTTT.

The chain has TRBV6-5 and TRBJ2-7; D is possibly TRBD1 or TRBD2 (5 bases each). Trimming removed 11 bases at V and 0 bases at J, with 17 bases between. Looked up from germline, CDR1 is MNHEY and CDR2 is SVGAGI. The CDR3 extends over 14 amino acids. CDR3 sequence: CAGSTRDGSYEQYF. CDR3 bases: TGTGCCGGATCGACCCGGGACGGCTCCTACGAGCAGTACTTC.

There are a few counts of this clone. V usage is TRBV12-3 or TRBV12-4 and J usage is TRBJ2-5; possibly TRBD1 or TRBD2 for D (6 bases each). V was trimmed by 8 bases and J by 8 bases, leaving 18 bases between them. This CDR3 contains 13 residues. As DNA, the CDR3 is TGTGCCAGCGCGAGGGGGGCCGGGGCCACCCAGTACTTC. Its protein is CASARGAGATQYF.

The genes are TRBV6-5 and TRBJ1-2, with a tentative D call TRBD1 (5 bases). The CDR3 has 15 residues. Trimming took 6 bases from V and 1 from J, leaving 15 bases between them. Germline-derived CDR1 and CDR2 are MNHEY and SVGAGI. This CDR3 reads CASRGNGAYNYGYTF. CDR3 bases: TGTGCCAGCAGGGGCAATGGGGCATATAACTATGGCTACACCTTC.

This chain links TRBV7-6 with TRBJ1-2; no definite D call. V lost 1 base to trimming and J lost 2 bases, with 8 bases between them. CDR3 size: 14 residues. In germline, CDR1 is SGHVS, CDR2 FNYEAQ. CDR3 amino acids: CASSLGWGNYGYTF. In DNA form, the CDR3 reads TGTGCCAGCAGCTTAGGGTGGGGAAACTATGGCTACACCTTC.